This passage covers 20 T cell receptor beta chains from one sample sequenced in a study of blood T cell repertoires in COVID-19. The method was immunoSEQ multiplex PCR; TCRdb's version includes in-frame clones alone and lacks a portion of them. The sample carries roughly 20,000 clones, 70% to 90% recorded once. Input material: peripheral blood. These receptors were taken from a man between 40 and 49 years old with active COVID-19.

This chain connects TRBV5-1 to TRBJ2-3; 12 bases agree with TRBD2. The V segment lost 1 base and the J segment 3 bases; nucleotides outside the gene matches: 9. The length of the CDR3 is 18 residues. CDR1 SGHRS and CDR2 YFSETQ come from the germline V gene. The CDR3 protein is CASSLMSSGRAGTDTQYF. The DNA for the CDR3 is TGCGCCAGCAGCTTGATGTCTAGCGGGAGGGCCGGAACAGATACGCAGTATTTT.

Written as DNA, the CDR3 is TGTGCCAGTAGTATGGGCAGGGCCACTGAAGCTTTCTTT. It encodes CASSMGRATEAFF. The rearrangement links TRBV19 to TRBJ1-1, with D possibly being TRBD1 (5 bases). V was trimmed by 3 bases and J by 4 bases, leaving 9 bases between them. This CDR3 is built from 13 residues. CDR1 is LNHDA and CDR2 is SQIVND in the germline V gene (reference sequence).

CDR3 in DNA: TGTGCCAGCAGCCAAAACAGGGGACAGCAGTACTTC. Protein product: CASSQNRGQQYF. The chain uses TRBV11-2 and TRBJ2-7, with 7 bases identical to TRBD1. Germline values: CDR1 SGHAT, CDR2 FQNNGV. The CDR3 runs 12 residues. The junction had 6 bases not matched to a gene; V was cut back by 5 bases and J by 8 bases.

The chain carries TRBV6-4 and TRBJ1-6; D is ambiguous. This CDR3 is built from 13 residues. From germline, CDR1 is MRHNA and CDR2 SNTAGT. Trimming cost V 3 bases and J 5 bases, with 5 bases left between them. This CDR3 reads CASSDRNNSPLHF. CDR3 coding DNA: TGTGCCAGCAGTGATAGAAATAATTCACCCCTCCACTTT.

V is TRBV30 and J is TRBJ2-5; no firm D call. The CDR3 length is 12 residues. Germline V lookup: CDR1 GTSNPN, CDR2 SVGIG (reference sequence). Deletions cut 3 bases from V and 4 bases from J, with 9 bases between. CDR3 in amino acids: CAWSTGGETQYF. The CDR3 DNA sequence: TGTGCCTGGAGCACCGGCGGAGAGACCCAGTACTTC.

The genes are TRBV6-2 or TRBV6-3 and TRBJ2-2, with D maybe TRBD2 (6 bases). Germline V CDR1 and CDR2: MNHEY, SVGEGT. The V gene lost 0 bases and the J gene lost 6 bases, with 11 bases spanning the gap. This CDR3 has 15 amino acids. Written as DNA, the CDR3 is TGTGCCAGCAGTTACTCGCACGCGGGGTCCGGGGAGCTGTTTTTT. This codes for CASSYSHAGSGELFF.

This clone is a singleton in its sample. The V call is TRBV5-1, the J call TRBJ2-7; TRBD1 matches 7 bases. V dropped 1 base and J dropped 6; count of bases not matched to a gene: 16. This CDR3 spans 17 amino acids. Germline loops: CDR1 SGHRS, CDR2 YFSETQ. CDR3 nucleotides: TGCGCCAGCAGCTTGATAAACAGGGGCTGGAGGATCCTCGAGCAGTACTTC. It translates to CASSLINRGWRILEQYF.

This chain uses TRBV14 with TRBJ2-1; 7 bases align to TRBD1. Germline lookup yields CDR1 SGHDN and CDR2 FVKESK. The CDR3 is 13 residues long. V gave up 5 bases and J gave up 7 bases; unmatched junction bases: 5. The DNA for the CDR3 is TGTGCCAGCAGCGACAGGGTCTGGAATGAGCAGTTCTTC. Its protein product is CASSDRVWNEQFF.

This clone was detected a few times. The DNA of the CDR3 is TGTGCCAGCAGCTTGTTGGAGTACGAGCAGTACTTC. Encoded protein: CASSLLEYEQYF. J is TRBJ2-7 and V is TRBV5-6; no firm D call. Germline CDR1 reads SGHDT; CDR2 reads YYEEEE. CDR3 length equals 12 residues. V lost 1 base and J lost 4, with 6 bases in between. The whole variable domain, filled in from reference TRBV5-6 and TRBJ2-7, reads DAGVTQSPTHLIKTRGQQVTLRCSPKSGHDTVSWYQQALGQGPQFIFQYYEEEERQRGNFPDRFSGHQFPNYSSELNVNALLLGDSALYLCASSLLEYEQYFGPGTRLTVT.

The V and J genes are TRBV7-9 and TRBJ2-5, with a weak D call TRBD1 (9 bases). The germline gives CDR1 SEHNR, CDR2 FQNEAQ (reference sequence). The CDR3 runs to 16 residues. The ends were cut back, 6 bases at V and 4 bases at J, with 21 bases in the middle. The CDR3 DNA follows: TGTGCCAGCAGGACCGGGAGGGGGACAGGGAGAGAGACCCAGTACTTC. It encodes CASRTGRGTGRETQYF.

The chain combines TRBV30 with TRBJ2-7, with D tentatively TRBD1 (6 bases). V lost 1 base to trimming and J lost 5 bases, with 18 bases between them. The V gene's germline CDR1 is GTSNPN and CDR2 SVGIG (reference sequence). The CDR3 is 15 amino acids. The CDR3 DNA follows: TGTGCCTGGAGTGAGGGACAATTGCGCTCTGACGAGCAGTACTTC. Amino acid sequence: CAWSEGQLRSDEQYF.

The chain has TRBV6-5 and TRBJ2-7, with a tentative D call TRBD2 (6 bases). The CDR3 length is 13 residues. Between the trimmed V and J ends, which lost 7 bases and 4 bases, there was a span of 14 bases. Germline CDR1 is MNHEY and CDR2 is SVGAGI. CDR3 amino acids: CASTPHGGYEQYF. The CDR3 DNA is TGTGCCAGCACACCACACGGGGGTTACGAGCAGTACTTC.

This clone was observed a single time. This chain uses TRBV7-6 with TRBJ2-3; 9 positions match TRBD2. The CDR3 extends over 18 amino acids. V trimming: 4 bases; J trimming: 0 bases; junction bases outside the gene matches: 11. The germline CDR1 and CDR2 sequences are SGHVS and FNYEAQ. Here the CDR3 reads CASSSRPGTSRSTDTQYF. CDR3 nucleotides: TGTGCCAGCAGCTCCCGACCCGGGACTAGCAGAAGCACAGATACGCAGTATTTT.

The rearrangement uses TRBV7-3 and TRBJ2-3; D perhaps matches TRBD2 (6 bases). The CDR3 is made up of 14 amino acids. Germline-derived CDR1 and CDR2 are SGHTA and FQGTGA. V lost 0 bases, J lost 3 bases, and 7 bases lay in between. In DNA, the CDR3 is TGTGCCAGCAGCTTAACTAGCGGTACAGATACGCAGTATTTT. It yields the protein CASSLTSGTDTQYF.

This clone was picked up one time. The chain recombines TRBV4-3 with TRBJ1-6, with D hard to call. The CDR3 spans 15 residues. Trimming stripped 1 base from V and 5 bases from J, with 9 bases between. Germline CDR1 reads LGHNA; CDR2 reads YSLEER. CDR3 protein: CASSQGPTDNSPLHF. The CDR3 nucleotides are TGCGCCAGCAGCCAAGGGCCCACAGATAATTCACCCCTCCACTTT.

The rearrangement uses TRBV30 and TRBJ1-3; perhaps TRBD1 as D (5 bases). Germline V gives CDR1 GTSNPN, CDR2 SVGIG (reference sequence). The CDR3 loop spans 17 amino acids. V was trimmed by 4 bases and J by 2 bases, leaving 21 bases between them. CDR3 protein: CAWKGGGHRTTGNTIYF. The CDR3 coding sequence is TGTGCCTGGAAAGGTGGAGGGCACCGGACAACTGGAAACACCATATATTTT.

V and J are TRBV30 and TRBJ1-4; TRBD1 is a possible D gene (6 bases). Germline CDR1 reads GTSNPN; CDR2 reads SVGIG (reference sequence). This CDR3 region has 13 residues. V was cut by 5 bases and J by 4 bases, with 11 bases left in between. The chain's CDR3 is CAWETGINEKLFF. The CDR3 DNA follows: TGTGCCTGGGAAACAGGGATTAATGAAAAACTGTTTTTT.

CDR3 nucleotide sequence: TGTGCCAGCAGTCCGGGGAACACTGAAGCTTTCTTT. This sequence encodes CASSPGNTEAFF. The V gene is TRBV12-3 or TRBV12-4, the J gene TRBJ1-1; D is ambiguous. The V gene lost 5 bases and the J gene lost 1 base, with 5 bases spanning the gap. The CDR3 contains 12 residues.

This clone turned up a few times. The chain recombines TRBV15 with TRBJ2-2; TRBD1 is a possible D gene (6 bases). Per germline, CDR1 LNHNV and CDR2 YYDKDF (reference sequence). Trimming took 2 bases from V and 1 from J, leaving 11 bases between them. The CDR3 covers 16 residues. The CDR3, as DNA: TGTGCCACCAGCAGACTACAGGGCTTGAACACCGGGGAGCTGTTTTTT. It yields the protein CATSRLQGLNTGELFF.

The count of this clone is one. This chain connects TRBV7-6 to TRBJ2-5; 10 positions match TRBD1. The J segment lost 5 bases and the V segment lost 6 bases, leaving 6 bases of the junction unmatched. The germline V gene encodes CDR1 SGHVS and CDR2 FNYEAQ. The CDR3 covers 14 residues. The CDR3 region has the DNA TGTGCCAGCAGAGCGACAGGGGGCACGGAGACCCAGTACTTC. Translating it yields CASRATGGTETQYF.